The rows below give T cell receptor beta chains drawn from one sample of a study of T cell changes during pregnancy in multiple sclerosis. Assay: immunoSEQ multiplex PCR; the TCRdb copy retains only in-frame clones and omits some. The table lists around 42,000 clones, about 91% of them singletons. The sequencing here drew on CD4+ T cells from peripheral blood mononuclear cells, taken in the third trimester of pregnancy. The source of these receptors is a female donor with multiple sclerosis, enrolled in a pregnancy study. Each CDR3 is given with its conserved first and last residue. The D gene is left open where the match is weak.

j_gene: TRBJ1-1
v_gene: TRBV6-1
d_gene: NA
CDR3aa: CATLLAGQNTEAFF

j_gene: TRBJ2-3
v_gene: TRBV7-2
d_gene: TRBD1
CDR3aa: CASSLGTGGTGTQYF

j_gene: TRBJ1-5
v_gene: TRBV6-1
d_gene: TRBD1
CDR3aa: CASTVVTGGDQPQHF

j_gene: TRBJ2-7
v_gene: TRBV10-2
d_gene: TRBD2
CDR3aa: CASSGTSGYEQYF

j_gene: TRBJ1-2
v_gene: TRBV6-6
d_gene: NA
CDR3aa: CASSYQEVYGYTF

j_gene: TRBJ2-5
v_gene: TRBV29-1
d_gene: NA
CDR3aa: CSVETESVQETQYF

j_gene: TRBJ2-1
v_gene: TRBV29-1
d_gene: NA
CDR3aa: CSMWSRGVGNEQFF

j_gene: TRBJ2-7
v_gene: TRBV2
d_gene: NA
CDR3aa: CASRARGYEQYF

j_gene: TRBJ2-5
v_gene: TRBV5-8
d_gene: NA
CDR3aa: CASSWDIQETQYF

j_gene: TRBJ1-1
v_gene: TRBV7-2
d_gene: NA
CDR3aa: CASSLAPGYTEAFF

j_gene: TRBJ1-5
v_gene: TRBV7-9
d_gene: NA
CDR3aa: CASSPSNQPQHF

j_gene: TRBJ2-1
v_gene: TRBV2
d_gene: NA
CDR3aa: CASSPLRGGEFF

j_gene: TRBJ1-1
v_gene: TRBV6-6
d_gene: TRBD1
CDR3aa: CASHGTGWAATEAFF

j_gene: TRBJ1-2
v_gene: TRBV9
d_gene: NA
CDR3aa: CASSVDQDISF

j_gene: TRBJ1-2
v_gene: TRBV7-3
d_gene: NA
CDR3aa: CASSLRGGANYGYTF

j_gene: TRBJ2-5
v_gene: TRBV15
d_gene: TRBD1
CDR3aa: CATSQNRGGETQYF

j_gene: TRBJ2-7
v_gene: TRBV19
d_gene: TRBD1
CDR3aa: CASRKQGGYEQYF

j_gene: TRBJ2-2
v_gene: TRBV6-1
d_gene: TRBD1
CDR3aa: CASCCRDSHTGELFF

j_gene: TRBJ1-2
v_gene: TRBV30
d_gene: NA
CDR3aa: CAWGFEEGYTF

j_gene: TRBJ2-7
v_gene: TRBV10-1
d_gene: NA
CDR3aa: CASSPSREWKQYF

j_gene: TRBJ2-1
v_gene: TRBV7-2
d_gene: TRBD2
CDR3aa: CASSRRQREGYNEQFF

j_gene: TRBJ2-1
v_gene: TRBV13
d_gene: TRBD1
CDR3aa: CASSLRGHNEQFF

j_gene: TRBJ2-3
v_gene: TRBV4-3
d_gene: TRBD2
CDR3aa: CASSQGGASTDTQYF

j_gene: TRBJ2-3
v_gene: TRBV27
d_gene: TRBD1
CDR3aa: CASSRKTGTGSTDTQYF

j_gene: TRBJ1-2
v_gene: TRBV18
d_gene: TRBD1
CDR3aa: CASSPGQMDTF

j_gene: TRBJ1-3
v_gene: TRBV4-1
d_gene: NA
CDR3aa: CASSQVGGSGNTIYF

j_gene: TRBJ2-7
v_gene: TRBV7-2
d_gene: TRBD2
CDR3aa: CASSSETSGRVYEQYF

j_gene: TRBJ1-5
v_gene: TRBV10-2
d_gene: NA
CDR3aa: CASSASDSNQPQHF

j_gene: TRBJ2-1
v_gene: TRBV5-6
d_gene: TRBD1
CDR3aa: CASSLYPRGPEQFF

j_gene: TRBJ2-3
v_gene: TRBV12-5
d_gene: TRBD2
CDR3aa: CASGTSGRVIAGTDTQYF

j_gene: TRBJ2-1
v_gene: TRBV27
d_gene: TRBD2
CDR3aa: CASSSTSGRDNEQFF

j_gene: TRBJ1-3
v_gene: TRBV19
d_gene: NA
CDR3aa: CASSIDRSSGNTIYF

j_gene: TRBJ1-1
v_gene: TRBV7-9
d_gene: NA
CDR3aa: CATSRWPEGTEAFF

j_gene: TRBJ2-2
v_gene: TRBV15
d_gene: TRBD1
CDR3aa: CATSRRTGANTGELFF

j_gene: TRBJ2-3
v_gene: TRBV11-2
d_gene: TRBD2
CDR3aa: CASSLGLAGPDTQYF

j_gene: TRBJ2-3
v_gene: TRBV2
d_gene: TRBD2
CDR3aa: CASRVSGRAGLDTQYF

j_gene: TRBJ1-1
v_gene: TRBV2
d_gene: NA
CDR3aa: CASSVAGFDTEAFF

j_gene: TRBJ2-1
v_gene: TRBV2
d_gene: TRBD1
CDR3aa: CASKDRGRGSGYNEQFF

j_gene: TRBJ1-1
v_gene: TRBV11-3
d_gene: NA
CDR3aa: CASSQGSGMTTEAFF

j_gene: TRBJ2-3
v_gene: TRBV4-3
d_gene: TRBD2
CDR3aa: CASSQAPTSGTDTQYF

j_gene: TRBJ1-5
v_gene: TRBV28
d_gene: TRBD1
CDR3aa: CASSLPTGGGSNQPQHF

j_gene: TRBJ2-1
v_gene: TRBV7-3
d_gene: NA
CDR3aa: CASSPRGTNEQFF

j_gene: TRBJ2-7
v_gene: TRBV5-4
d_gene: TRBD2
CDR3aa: CASSLPASAGAYEQYF

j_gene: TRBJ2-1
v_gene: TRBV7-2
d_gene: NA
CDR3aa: CASSSPTGWEQFF

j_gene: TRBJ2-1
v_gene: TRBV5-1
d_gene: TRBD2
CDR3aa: CASGLAGNMNEQFF

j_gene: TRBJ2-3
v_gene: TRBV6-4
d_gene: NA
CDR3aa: CASSDQASSDTQYF

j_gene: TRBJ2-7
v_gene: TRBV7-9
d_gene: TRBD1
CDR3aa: CASSSRTGGSEQYF

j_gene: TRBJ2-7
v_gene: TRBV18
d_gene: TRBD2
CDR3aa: CASSPGTSGFVEQYF

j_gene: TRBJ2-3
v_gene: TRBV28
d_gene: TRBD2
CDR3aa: CASSLYREAQYF

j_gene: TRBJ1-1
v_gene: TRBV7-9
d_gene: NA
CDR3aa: CASSLEDGGEAFF

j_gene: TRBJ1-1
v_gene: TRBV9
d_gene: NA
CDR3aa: CASSVAQQNTEAFF

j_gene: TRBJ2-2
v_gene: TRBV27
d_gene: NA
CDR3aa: CASSLGVTGELFF

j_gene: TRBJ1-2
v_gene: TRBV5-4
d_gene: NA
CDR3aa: CASSPPGDFYGYTF

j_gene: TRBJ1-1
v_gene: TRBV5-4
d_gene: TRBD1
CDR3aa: CASSSGQGDGVNTEAFF

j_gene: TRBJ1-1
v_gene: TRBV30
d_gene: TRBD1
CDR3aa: CAWSTRGLVTEAFF

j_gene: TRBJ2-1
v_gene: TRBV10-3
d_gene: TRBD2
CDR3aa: CAISEPGLAGGGEQFF

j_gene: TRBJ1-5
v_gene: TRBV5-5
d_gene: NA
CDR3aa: CASSLEPSGNQPQHF

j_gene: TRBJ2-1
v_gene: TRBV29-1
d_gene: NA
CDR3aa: CSVDRLSYNEQFF

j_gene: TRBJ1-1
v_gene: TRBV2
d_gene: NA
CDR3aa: CASSERTVGRLNTEAFF